This T cell receptor (beta chain) derives from a study of T-cell reconstitution after alpha-beta-depleted transplantation in children. Study-level findings and limits: After one year, T-cell counts and TCRbeta diversity mostly came from new T cells. Several hundred expanded graft clones reportedly were the source of alpha-beta T cells about two months after transplant. Where some patients showed high TCRbeta diversity at day 60, it came from recipient T cells and thymic progenitors that had survived.

The library targeted TCRbeta and was prepared with unique molecular identifiers. MiXCR, run by TCRdb on the PCR reads, gives a single entry per CDR3 protein. The data show a few hundred thousand distinct CDR3 sequences, 20% to 30% seen once. CDR3 length equals 14 residues. V lost 5 bases, J lost 5 bases, and 15 bases lay in between. CDR1 and CDR2 from the germline V gene are SGHRS and YFSETQ. This clonotype was counted only a few times. The antigen is undetermined. This TCR was recovered from a boy younger than two with Wiskott-Aldrich syndrome, due to receive a stem cell transplant. This chain links TRBV5-1 with TRBJ2-3; D possibly corresponds to TRBD2 (5 bases). Material: PBMCs, obtained before TCRalphabeta/CD19-depleted stem cell transplant. This chain's CDR3 is CASSFGNREDTQYF. The DNA for the CDR3 is TGCGCCAGCAGTTTCGGAAATCGGGAAGATACGCAGTATTTT.